The 7 T cell receptor beta chains presented below share a single source sample, sequenced in a study of monozygotic twins with cystic fibrosis (dated by TCRdb to the early 2020s). Library creation used the immunoSEQ multiplex PCR assay. Here the immuneACCESS table is served through TCRdb, limited to in-frame sequences with V and J called. Missing clones are a known gap in these copies; in checked studies unresolved V genes cover under half, and the rest lacks a known reason. This sample gives 30,000 or so clones in total; around 96% of them show up just once. The ten largest clones capture about 0.17% of the sample. The sequencing sample was made of blood. Receptors originate from a girl aged 2 to 10 with cystic fibrosis.

The chain recombines TRBV7-2 with TRBJ2-1; D may be TRBD1 (5 bases). This CDR3 region has 12 residues. The germline V and J ends were trimmed by 6 bases and 5 bases, with 8 bases remaining between them. CDR1 is SGHTA and CDR2 is FQGNSA in the germline V gene. CDR3: CASRQGNNEQFF. The CDR3 bases are TGTGCCAGCAGGCAGGGAAACAATGAGCAGTTCTTC.

V is TRBV11-2 and J is TRBJ2-7; D remains unclear. The CDR3 is 14 residues long. Germline lookup yields CDR1 SGHAT and CDR2 FQNNGV. V lost 1 base to trimming and J lost 2 bases, with 9 bases between them. The CDR3 DNA is TGTGCCAGCAGCTTAGCGGTCGACCCCTACGAGCAGTACTTC. Residues: CASSLAVDPYEQYF.

The V and J genes are TRBV18 and TRBJ1-5; the match to TRBD1 covers 7 bases. J was trimmed by 0 bases and V by 5 bases; bases with no gene match: 4. CDR1 is KGHSH, CDR2 LQKENI, per germline. The CDR3 contains 15 residues. CDR3 amino acids: CASSEGTASNQPQHF. DNA for the CDR3: TGTGCCAGCTCAGAAGGGACAGCTAGCAATCAGCCCCAGCATTTT. The variable domain in full, completed from reference TRBV18 and TRBJ1-5, reads NAGVMQNPRHLVRRRGQEARLRCSPMKGHSHVYWYRQLPEEGLKFMVYLQKENIIDESGMPKERFSAEFPKEGPSILRIQQVVRGDSAAYFCASSEGTASNQPQHFGDGTRLSIL.

The chain carries TRBV9 and TRBJ1-1; a weak D match, TRBD1 (5 bases). V was trimmed by 0 bases and J by 7 bases, leaving 13 bases between them. The germline V gene encodes CDR1 SGDLS and CDR2 YYNGEE. This CDR3 has 14 residues. CDR3 sequence: CASSVVEGRGEAFF. The CDR3 DNA is TGTGCCAGCAGCGTAGTGGAGGGACGGGGTGAAGCTTTCTTT.

This clone was seen just once. This sequence joins TRBV19 and TRBJ2-7, with 11 positions matching TRBD2. The CDR3 runs 15 residues. V lost 5 bases and J lost 0; bases outside the gene matches: 3. Germline CDR1 reads LNHDA; CDR2 reads SQIVND (reference sequence). CDR3 residues: CASSLAGGPSYEQYF. CDR3 DNA: TGTGCCAGTAGTTTAGCGGGAGGGCCCTCCTACGAGCAGTACTTC.

V and J are TRBV7-2 and TRBJ2-5; D is perhaps TRBD1 or TRBD2 (5 bases each). The CDR3 runs to 14 residues. The germline gives CDR1 SGHTA, CDR2 FQGNSA. V was trimmed by 1 base and J by 4 bases, leaving 10 bases between them. The CDR3 DNA reads as TGTGCCAGCAGCTTAGTTGGGGGATTAGAGACCCAGTACTTC. Amino acid sequence: CASSLVGGLETQYF.

This chain uses TRBV5-4 with TRBJ2-7; D is possibly TRBD2 (5 bases). Trimming cost V 0 bases and J 0 bases, with 7 bases left between them. Germline V gene data show CDR1 as SGHNT and CDR2 as YYREEE (reference sequence). This CDR3 is 14 amino acids long. The CDR3 nucleotides are TGTGCCAGCAGCTTGGCGGGGAGCTCCTACGAGCAGTACTTC. Translating it yields CASSLAGSSYEQYF.